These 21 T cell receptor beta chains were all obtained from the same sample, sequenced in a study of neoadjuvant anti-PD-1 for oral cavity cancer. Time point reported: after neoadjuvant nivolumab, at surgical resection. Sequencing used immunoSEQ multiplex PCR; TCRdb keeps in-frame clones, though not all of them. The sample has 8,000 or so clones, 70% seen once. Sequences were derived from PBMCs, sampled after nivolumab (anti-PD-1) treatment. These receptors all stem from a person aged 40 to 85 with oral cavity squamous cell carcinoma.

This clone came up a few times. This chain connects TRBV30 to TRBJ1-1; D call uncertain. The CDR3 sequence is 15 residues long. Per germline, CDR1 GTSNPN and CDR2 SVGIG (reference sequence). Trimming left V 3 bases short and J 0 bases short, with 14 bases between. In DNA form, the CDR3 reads TGTGCCTGGAGGACCTCAGGATTAGTGAACACTGAAGCTTTCTTT. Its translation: CAWRTSGLVNTEAFF.

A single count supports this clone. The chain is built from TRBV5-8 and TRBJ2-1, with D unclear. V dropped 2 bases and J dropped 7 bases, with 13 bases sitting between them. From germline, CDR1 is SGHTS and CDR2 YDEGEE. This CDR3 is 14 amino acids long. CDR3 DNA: TGTGCCAGCAGCTTTGGGCTCCGTGCGAATGAGCAGTTCTTC. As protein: CASSFGLRANEQFF.

The CDR3 sequence: CASSPLGVYNEQFF. CDR3 DNA sequence: TGTGCCAGCAGCCCGTTGGGGGTCTACAATGAGCAGTTCTTC. This sequence joins TRBV11-2 and TRBJ2-1; D assignment may be TRBD1 or TRBD2 (5 bases each). Trimming removed 5 bases from V and 3 bases from J, with 11 bases in between. The CDR3 length is 14 residues. Germline lookup yields CDR1 SGHAT and CDR2 FQNNGV.

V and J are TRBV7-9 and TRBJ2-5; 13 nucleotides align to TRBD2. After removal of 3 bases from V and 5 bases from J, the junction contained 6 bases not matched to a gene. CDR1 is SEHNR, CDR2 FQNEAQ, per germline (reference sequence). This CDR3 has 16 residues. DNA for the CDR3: TGTGCCAGCAGCTTTCAAAGGACTAGCGGGGGCGAGACCCAGTACTTC. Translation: CASSFQRTSGGETQYF.

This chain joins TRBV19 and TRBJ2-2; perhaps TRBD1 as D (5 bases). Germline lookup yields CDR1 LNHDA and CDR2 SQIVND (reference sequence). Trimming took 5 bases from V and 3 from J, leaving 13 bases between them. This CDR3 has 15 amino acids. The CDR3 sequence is CASSALGRHTGELFF. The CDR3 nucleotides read TGTGCCAGTAGTGCCCTGGGGCGGCACACCGGGGAGCTGTTTTTT.

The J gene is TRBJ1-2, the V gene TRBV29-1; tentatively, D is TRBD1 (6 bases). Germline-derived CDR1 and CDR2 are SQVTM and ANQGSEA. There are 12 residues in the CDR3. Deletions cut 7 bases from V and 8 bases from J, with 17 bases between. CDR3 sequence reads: CSAVGGGEGYTF. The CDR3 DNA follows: TGCAGCGCTGTAGGAGGGGGAGAGGGCTACACCTTC.

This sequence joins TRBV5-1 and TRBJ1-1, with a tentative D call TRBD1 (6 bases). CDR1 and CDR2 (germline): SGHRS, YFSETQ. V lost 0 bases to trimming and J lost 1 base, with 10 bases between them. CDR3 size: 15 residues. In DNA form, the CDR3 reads TGCGCCAGCAGCTTGGCGGGGGGACAGAACACTGAAGCTTTCTTT. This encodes CASSLAGGQNTEAFF.

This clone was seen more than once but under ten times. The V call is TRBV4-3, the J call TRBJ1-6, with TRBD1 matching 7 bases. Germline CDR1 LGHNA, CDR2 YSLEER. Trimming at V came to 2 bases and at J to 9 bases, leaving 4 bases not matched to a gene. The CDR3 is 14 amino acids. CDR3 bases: TGCGCCAGCAGCCAATGGACAGGAGGTTCACCCCTCCACTTT. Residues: CASSQWTGGSPLHF.

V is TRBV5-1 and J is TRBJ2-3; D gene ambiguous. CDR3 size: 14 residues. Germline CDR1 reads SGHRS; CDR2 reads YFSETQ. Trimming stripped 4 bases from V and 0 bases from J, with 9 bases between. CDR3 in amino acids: CASSQGPSTDTQYF. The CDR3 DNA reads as TGCGCCAGCAGCCAAGGACCTAGCACAGATACGCAGTATTTT.

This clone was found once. CDR3 in DNA: TGTGCCAGCAGCGCTGACAGGGGTGGCGAAAAACTGTTTTTT. Amino acid sequence: CASSADRGGEKLFF. V gene TRBV9 combines with J gene TRBJ1-4, with 8 bases matching TRBD1. The length of the CDR3 is 14 residues. With V trimmed by 3 bases and J by 8 bases, 6 bases remained unmatched. CDR1 and CDR2 from the germline V gene are SGDLS and YYNGEE.

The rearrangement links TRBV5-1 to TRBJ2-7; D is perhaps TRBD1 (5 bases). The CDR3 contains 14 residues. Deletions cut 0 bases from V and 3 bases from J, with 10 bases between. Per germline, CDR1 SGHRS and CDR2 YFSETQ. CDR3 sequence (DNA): TGCGCCAGCAGCTTGGGAGACAGAAGCTACGAGCAGTACTTC. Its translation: CASSLGDRSYEQYF.

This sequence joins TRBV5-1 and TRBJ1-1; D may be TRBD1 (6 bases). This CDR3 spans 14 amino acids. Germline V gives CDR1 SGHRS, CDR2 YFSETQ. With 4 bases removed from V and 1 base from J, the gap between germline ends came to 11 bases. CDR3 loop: CASSQGQPNTEAFF. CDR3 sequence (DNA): TGCGCCAGCAGCCAGGGACAACCGAACACTGAAGCTTTCTTT.

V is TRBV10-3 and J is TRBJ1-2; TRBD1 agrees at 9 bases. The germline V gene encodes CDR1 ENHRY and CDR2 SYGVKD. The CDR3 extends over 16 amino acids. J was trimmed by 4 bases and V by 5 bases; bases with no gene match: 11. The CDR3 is CAISPGTGRGAYGYTF. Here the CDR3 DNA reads TGTGCCATCAGTCCCGGGACAGGGAGGGGGGCCTATGGCTACACCTTC.

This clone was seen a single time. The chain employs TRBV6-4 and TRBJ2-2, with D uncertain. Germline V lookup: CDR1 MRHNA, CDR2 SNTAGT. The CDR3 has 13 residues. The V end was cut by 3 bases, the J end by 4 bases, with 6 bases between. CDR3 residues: CASSEASTGELFF. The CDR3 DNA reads TGTGCCAGCAGTGAAGCTTCCACCGGGGAGCTGTTTTTT.

In DNA, the CDR3 is TGCAGCGTTTCCACAGGGTCTAGCAATCAGCCCCAGCATTTT. It translates to CSVSTGSSNQPQHF. The genes are TRBV29-1 and TRBJ1-5, with D perhaps TRBD1 (6 bases). The CDR3 loop spans 14 amino acids. V was clipped by 5 bases and J by 0 bases, with 11 bases between them. In germline, CDR1 is SQVTM, CDR2 ANQGSEA. Looking up the rest from reference TRBV29-1 and TRBJ1-5 gives the full variable domain: SAVISQKPSRDICQRGTSLTIQCQVDSQVTMMFWYRQQPGQSLTLIATANQGSEATYESGFVIDKFPISRPNLTFSTLTVSNMSPEDSSIYLCSVSTGSSNQPQHFGDGTRLSIL.

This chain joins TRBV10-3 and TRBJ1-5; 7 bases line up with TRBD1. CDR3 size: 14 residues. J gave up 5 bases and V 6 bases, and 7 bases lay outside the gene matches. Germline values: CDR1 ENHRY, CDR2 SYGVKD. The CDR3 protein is CAIRGDSPDQPQHF. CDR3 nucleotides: TGTGCCATCAGAGGGGACAGTCCGGATCAGCCCCAGCATTTT.

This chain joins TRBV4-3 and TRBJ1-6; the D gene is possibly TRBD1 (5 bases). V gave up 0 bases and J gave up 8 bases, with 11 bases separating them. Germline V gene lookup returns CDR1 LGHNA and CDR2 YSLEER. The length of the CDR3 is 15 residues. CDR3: CASSQDGGGDSPLHF. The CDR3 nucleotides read TGCGCCAGCAGCCAAGATGGGGGGGGAGATTCACCCCTCCACTTT.

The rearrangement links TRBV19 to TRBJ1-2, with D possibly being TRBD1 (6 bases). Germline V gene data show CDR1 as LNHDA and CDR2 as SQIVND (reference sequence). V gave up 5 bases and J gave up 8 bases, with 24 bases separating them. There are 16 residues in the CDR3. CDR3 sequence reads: CASSQGTATGAGGYTF. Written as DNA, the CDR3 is TGTGCCAGTAGTCAGGGGACCGCCACGGGGGCTGGGGGCTACACCTTC. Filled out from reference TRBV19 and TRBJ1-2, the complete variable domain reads DGGITQSPKYLFRKEGQNVTLSCEQNLNHDAMYWYRQDPGQGLRLIYYSQIVNDFQKGDIAEGYSVSREKKESFPLTVTSAQKNPTAFYLCASSQGTATGAGGYTFGSGTRLTVV.

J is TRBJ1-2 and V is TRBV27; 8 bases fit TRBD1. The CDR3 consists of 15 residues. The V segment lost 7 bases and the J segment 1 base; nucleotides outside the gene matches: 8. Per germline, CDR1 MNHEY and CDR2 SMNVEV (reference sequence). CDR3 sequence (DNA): TGTGCCAGCAAGAGGGGGACAGGAGATAACTATGGCTACACCTTC. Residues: CASKRGTGDNYGYTF.

The CDR3 DNA reads as TGCAGCGTTCTCCACACCACAGGGGAGGCTGGAAACACCATATATTTT. Protein: CSVLHTTGEAGNTIYF. The chain links TRBV29-1 to TRBJ1-3, with 7 bases aligning to TRBD1. The germline gives CDR1 SQVTM, CDR2 ANQGSEA. The CDR3 runs 16 residues. J gave up 2 bases and V 5 bases, and 12 bases lay outside the gene matches.

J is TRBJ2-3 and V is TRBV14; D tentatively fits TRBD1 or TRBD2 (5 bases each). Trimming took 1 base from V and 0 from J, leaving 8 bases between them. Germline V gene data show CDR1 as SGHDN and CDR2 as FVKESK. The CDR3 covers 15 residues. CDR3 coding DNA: TGTGCCAGCAGCCAAGCATGGGGGAGCACAGATACGCAGTATTTT. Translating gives CASSQAWGSTDTQYF.